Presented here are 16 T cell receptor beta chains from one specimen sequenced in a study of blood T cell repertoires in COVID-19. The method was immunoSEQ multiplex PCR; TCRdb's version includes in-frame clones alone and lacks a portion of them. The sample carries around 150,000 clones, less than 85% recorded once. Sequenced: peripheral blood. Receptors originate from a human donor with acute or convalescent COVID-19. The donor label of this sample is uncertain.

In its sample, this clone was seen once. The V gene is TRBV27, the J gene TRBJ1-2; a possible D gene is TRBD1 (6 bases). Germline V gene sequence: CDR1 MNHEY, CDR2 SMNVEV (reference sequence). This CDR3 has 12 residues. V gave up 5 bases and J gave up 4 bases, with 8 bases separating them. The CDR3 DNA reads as TGTGCCAGCAGTAAAGGGGGCTATGGCTACACCTTC. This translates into CASSKGGYGYTF.

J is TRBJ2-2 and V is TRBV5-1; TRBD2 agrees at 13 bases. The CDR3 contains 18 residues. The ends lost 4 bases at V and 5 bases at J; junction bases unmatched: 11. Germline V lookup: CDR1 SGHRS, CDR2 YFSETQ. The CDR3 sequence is CASSTSTSGGPGTGELFF. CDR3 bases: TGCGCCAGCAGCACTTCGACTAGCGGGGGGCCGGGGACCGGGGAGCTGTTTTTT.

The CDR3 loop is CATSPPGGRTDTQYF. CDR3 nucleotides: TGTGCCACCTCTCCCCCGGGGGGCAGGACAGATACGCAGTATTTT. The rearrangement links TRBV24-1 to TRBJ2-3; maybe TRBD2 (7 bases). This CDR3 is built from 15 residues. Trimming cost V 9 bases and J 3 bases, with 18 bases left between them. The germline V gene encodes CDR1 KGHDR and CDR2 SFDVKD.

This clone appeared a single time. The CDR3 loop reads CASRPDRGNGYTF. In DNA, the CDR3 is TGTGCCAGCAGACCAGATAGGGGTAATGGCTACACCTTC. The chain combines TRBV3-1 (or the pseudogene TRBV3-2) with TRBJ1-2; weak D call: TRBD1 (5 bases). With 6 bases removed from V and 6 bases from J, the gap between germline ends came to 14 bases. The CDR3 runs 13 residues. The germline gives CDR1 LGHDT, CDR2 YNNKEL (reference sequence).

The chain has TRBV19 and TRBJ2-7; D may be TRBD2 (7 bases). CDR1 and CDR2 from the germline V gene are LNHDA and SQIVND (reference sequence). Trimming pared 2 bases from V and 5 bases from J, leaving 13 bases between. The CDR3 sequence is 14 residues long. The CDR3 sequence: CASSIRGAKDEQYF. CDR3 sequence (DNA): TGTGCCAGTAGTATACGGGGGGCAAAAGACGAGCAGTACTTC.

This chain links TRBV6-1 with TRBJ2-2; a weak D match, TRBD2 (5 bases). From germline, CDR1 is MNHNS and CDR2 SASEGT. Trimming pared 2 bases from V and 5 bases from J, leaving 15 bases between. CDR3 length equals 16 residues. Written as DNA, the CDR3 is TGTGCCAGCAGTGAACTCCCCGGGGTAAGGACCGGGGAGCTGTTTTTT. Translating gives CASSELPGVRTGELFF.

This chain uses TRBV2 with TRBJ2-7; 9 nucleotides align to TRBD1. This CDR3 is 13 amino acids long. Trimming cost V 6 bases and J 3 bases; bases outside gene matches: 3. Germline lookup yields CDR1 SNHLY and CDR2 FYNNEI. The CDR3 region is CASRGTGLYEQYF. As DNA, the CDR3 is TGTGCCAGCAGGGGGACAGGGCTCTACGAGCAGTACTTC.

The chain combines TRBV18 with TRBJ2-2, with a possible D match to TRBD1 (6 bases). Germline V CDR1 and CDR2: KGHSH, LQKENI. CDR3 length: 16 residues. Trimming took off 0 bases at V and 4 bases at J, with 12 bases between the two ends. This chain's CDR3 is CASSPPAGVSTGELFF. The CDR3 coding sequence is TGTGCCAGCTCACCACCGGCAGGGGTGAGCACCGGGGAGCTGTTTTTT.

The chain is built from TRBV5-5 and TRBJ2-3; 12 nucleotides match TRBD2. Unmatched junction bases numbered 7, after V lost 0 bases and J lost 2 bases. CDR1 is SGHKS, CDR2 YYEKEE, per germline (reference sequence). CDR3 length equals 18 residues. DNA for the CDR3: TGTGCCAGCAGCTTGGCAAGCTCTAGCGGGGGGGCCACAGATACGCAGTATTTT. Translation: CASSLASSSGGATDTQYF.

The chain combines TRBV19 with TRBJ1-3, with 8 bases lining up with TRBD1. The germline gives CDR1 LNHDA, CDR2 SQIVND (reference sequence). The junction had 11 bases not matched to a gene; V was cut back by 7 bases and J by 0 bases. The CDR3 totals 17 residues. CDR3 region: CASTNLDRANSGNTIYF. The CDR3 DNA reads TGTGCCAGTACCAACCTGGACAGGGCTAACTCTGGAAACACCATATATTTT.

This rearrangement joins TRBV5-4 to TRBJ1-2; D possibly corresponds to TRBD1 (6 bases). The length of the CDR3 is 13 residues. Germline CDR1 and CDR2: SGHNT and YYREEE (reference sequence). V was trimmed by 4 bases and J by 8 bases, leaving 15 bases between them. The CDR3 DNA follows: TGTGCCAGCAGCGGGGGGGGCAGGGGCGGCTACACCTTC. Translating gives CASSGGGRGGYTF.

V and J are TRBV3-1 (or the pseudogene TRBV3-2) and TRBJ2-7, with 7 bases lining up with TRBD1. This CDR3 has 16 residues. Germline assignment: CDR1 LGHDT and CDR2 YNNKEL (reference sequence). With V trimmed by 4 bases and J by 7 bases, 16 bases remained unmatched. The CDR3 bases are TGTGCCAGCAGCCCTTCCTGGGCAGGGGGAAATCGGGAGCAGTACTTC. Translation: CASSPSWAGGNREQYF.

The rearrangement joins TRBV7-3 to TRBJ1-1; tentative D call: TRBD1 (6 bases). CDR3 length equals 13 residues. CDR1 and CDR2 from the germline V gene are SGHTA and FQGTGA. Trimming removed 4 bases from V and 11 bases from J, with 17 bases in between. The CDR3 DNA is TGTGCCAGCAGCTCACAGGGCCCCCGAGGGGCTTTCTTT. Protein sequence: CASSSQGPRGAFF.

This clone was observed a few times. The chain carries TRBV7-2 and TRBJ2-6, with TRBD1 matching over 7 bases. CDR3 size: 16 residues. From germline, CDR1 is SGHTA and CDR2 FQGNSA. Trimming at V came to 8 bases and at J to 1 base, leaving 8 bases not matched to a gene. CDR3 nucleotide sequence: TGTGCCAGCGCTCAGGGACAGACATCTGGGGCCAACGTCCTGACTTTC. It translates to CASAQGQTSGANVLTF.

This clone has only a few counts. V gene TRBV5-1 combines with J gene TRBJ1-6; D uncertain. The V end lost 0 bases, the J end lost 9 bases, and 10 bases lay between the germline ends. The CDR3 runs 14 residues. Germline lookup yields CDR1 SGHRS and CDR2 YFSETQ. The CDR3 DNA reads TGCGCCAGCAGCTTGGTCCAGTTTGGTTCACCCCTCCACTTT. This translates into CASSLVQFGSPLHF.

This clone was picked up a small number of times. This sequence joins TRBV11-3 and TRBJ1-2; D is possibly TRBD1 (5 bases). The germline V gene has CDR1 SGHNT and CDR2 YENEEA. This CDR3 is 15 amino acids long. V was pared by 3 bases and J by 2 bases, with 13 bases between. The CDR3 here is CASSFGATGNYGYTF. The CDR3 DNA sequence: TGTGCCAGCAGCTTTGGGGCAACTGGAAACTATGGCTACACCTTC. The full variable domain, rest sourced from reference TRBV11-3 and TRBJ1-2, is EAGVVQSPRYKIIEKKQPVAFWCNPISGHNTLYWYLQNLGQGPELLIRYENEEAVDDSQLPKDRFSAERLKGVDSTLKIQPAELGDSAVYLCASSFGATGNYGYTFGSGTRLTVV.